This T cell receptor beta chain comes out of a study of T cells in Graves' hyperthyroidism and ophthalmopathy. This clonotype was counted many times. Its specificity is not known. Findings of the study overall: Ophthalmopathy was separated from stable hyperthyroidism by a 13 V-J model.

RNA transcripts yielded amplified TCR beta CDR3 regions. A set of HTBI primers served as the primers for a first-round RT-PCR of the TCR CDR3. MiXCR, run by TCRdb on the multiplex PCR reads, gives a single entry per CDR3 protein. The table includes roughly 510,000 distinct CDR3 sequences, 46% detected once. Input material: peripheral blood or thyroid tissue (not recorded which). This receptor was obtained from an adult woman with Graves' disease, either hyperthyroidism or ophthalmopathy (not recorded which).

The CDR3 bases are TGTGCCAGCAGTGACTCGAAAAGGGGGAGCCATCAGCCCCAGCATTTT. Amino acid sequence: CASSDSKRGSHQPQHF. The chain links TRBV6-4 to TRBJ1-5, with D possibly being TRBD1 (6 bases). CDR3 size: 16 residues. Trimming took off 0 bases at V and 5 bases at J, with 14 bases between the two ends. Germline CDR1 reads MRHNA; CDR2 reads SNTAGT.